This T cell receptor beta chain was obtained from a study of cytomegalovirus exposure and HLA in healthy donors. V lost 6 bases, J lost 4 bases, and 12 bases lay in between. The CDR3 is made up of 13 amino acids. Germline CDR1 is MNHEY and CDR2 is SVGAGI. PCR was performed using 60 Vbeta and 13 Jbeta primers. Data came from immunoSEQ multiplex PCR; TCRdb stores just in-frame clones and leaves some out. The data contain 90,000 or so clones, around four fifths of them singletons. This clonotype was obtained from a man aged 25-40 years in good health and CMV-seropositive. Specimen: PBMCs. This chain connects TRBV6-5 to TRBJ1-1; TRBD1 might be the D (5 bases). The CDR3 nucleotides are TGTGCCAGCAGGATGGGACTCGCCACTGAAGCTTTCTTT. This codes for CASRMGLATEAFF.